Here is one TCR beta chain with its context. The antigen remains unidentified. The record originates from a study of OX40 agonist ivuxolimab in advanced cancers. Study in general: Dose-escalation subjects each had hepatocellular carcinoma, melanoma, renal cell or head and neck cancer.

Patients with autoimmune history or systemic immunosuppression were excluded. Findings and limits, study-wide: The CD4+ and CD8+ T cells in the blood had expanded clonally by week 6 at 0.1 to 3.0 mg/kg. CD8+ T cells showed, on average, more clonal expansion than CD4+ cells.

Produced via immunoSEQ multiplex PCR; TCRdb's table is partial and in-frame only. Of some 54,000 clones in the sample, over 60% were seen once. In germline, CDR1 is SGHRS, CDR2 YFSETQ. Trimming took off 0 bases at V and 6 bases at J, with 5 bases between the two ends. The CDR3 covers 12 residues. The sequencing here drew on CD4+ or CD8+ T cells sorted from blood, taken in a trial of the OX40 agonist ivuxolimab. This chain uses TRBV5-1 with TRBJ2-3, with D possibly being TRBD1 (5 bases). The receptor was isolated from an adult with an advanced solid tumor such as melanoma, head and neck, liver or kidney cancer. The CDR3 sequence: CASSLEGDTQYF. CDR3 nucleotide sequence: TGCGCCAGCAGCTTGGAGGGGGATACGCAGTATTTT.